The 32 T cell receptor beta chains reported below all come from one sample, sequenced in a study of blood T cell repertoires in COVID-19 (dated by TCRdb to about 2020). Libraries were constructed by the immunoSEQ multiplex PCR assay. In TCRdb, the immuneACCESS table is reduced to in-frame sequences with V and J assigned. These tables do not hold every clone; where another copy was compared, an unresolved V gene accounts for under half, and the others remain unexplained. Across this sample there are roughly 200,000 clones, with roughly 87% seen only once. The top ten hold around 2.1% of the sample. The sample was PBMCs or T cells enriched from blood (not recorded which). The receptors derive from a woman aged 25-40 years who had recovered from COVID-19.

V gene TRBV9 combines with J gene TRBJ1-6; 9 bases are shared with TRBD1. The trim removed 4 bases at V and 10 bases at J, leaving 9 bases unmatched. The CDR3 loop spans 15 amino acids. The V gene's germline CDR1 is SGDLS and CDR2 YYNGEE. The CDR3 DNA is TGTGCCAGCAGCCCCCAGGGACAGGGAAACTCACCCCTCCACTTT. This encodes CASSPQGQGNSPLHF.

In this sample, this clone turned up a few times. The rearrangement links TRBV5-4 to TRBJ2-3; 8 bases fit TRBD2. V trimming: 4 bases; J trimming: 1 base; junction bases outside the gene matches: 2. This CDR3 is 14 amino acids long. Germline assignment: CDR1 SGHNT and CDR2 YYREEE (reference sequence). The CDR3 loop is CASSRSGGTDTQYF. CDR3 DNA sequence: TGTGCCAGCAGCCGTAGCGGGGGCACAGATACGCAGTATTTT.

The chain couples TRBV11-2 to TRBJ2-7; 8 nucleotides match TRBD1. CDR1 is SGHAT, CDR2 FQNNGV, per germline. There are 14 residues in the CDR3. V was clipped by 3 bases and J by 5 bases; unmatched bases: 6. Here the CDR3 DNA reads TGTGCCAGCAGCTTTAGGACAGGGAATCACGAGCAGTACTTC. As protein: CASSFRTGNHEQYF.

DNA for the CDR3: TGTGCCAGCGGAGGACAGCTTTTCTATGGCTACACCTTC. It specifies CASGGQLFYGYTF. The V call is TRBV2, the J call TRBJ1-2, with D perhaps TRBD1 (6 bases). CDR1 is SNHLY and CDR2 is FYNNEI in the germline V gene. There are 13 residues in the CDR3. The V gene lost 8 bases and the J gene lost 4 bases, with 14 bases spanning the gap.

The V call is TRBV7-9, the J call TRBJ2-7, with TRBD1 as a possible D gene (6 bases). Germline CDR1 is SEHNR and CDR2 is FQNEAQ (reference sequence). CDR3 length: 14 amino acids. V was shortened by 6 bases and J by 0 bases, with 12 bases between the two germline ends. CDR3 sequence: CASRSRTDSYEQYF. The CDR3 DNA follows: TGTGCCAGCAGATCGAGGACAGACTCCTACGAGCAGTACTTC.

The rearrangement uses TRBV18 and TRBJ2-1, with 12 bases aligning to TRBD2. V was clipped by 5 bases and J by 5 bases; unmatched bases: 10. Germline loops: CDR1 KGHSH, CDR2 LQKENI. The CDR3 has 17 residues. DNA of the CDR3: TGTGCCAGCTCAAGTCCTAGCGGGAGGGCTTACGACAATGAGCAGTTCTTC. It codes for CASSSPSGRAYDNEQFF.

The chain links TRBV27 to TRBJ1-6; D perhaps matches TRBD1 (6 bases). Trimming stripped 5 bases from V and 0 bases from J, with 17 bases between. The CDR3 contains 18 residues. Germline V CDR1 and CDR2: MNHEY, SMNVEV (reference sequence). CDR3 protein: CASSGRGGPSSYNSPLHF. The CDR3, as DNA: TGTGCCAGCAGTGGTAGGGGGGGGCCGAGCTCCTATAATTCACCCCTCCACTTT.

V gene TRBV2 combines with J gene TRBJ1-4; tentative D call: TRBD1 (6 bases). Germline-derived CDR1 and CDR2 are SNHLY and FYNNEI. V was cut by 10 bases and J by 8 bases, with 17 bases left in between. This CDR3 is built from 13 residues. CDR3 sequence reads: CAIRTVSQEKLFF. The CDR3 DNA is TGTGCCATACGGACAGTATCTCAAGAAAAACTGTTTTTT. Full variable domain (outside the CDR3, taken from reference TRBV2 and TRBJ1-4): EPEVTQTPSHQVTQMGQEVILRCVPISNHLYFYWYRQILGQKVEFLVSFYNNEISEKSEIFDDQFSVERPDGSNFTLKIRSTKLEDSAMYFCAIRTVSQEKLFFGSGTQLSVL.

The rearrangement joins TRBV5-1 to TRBJ1-2, with 8 bases lining up with TRBD1. This CDR3 is built from 16 residues. The V and J ends lost 5 bases and 0 bases, in that order; junction bases with no gene match: 9. The germline gives CDR1 SGHRS, CDR2 YFSETQ. For the CDR3, the DNA is TGCGCCAGCAGGCGGGGAACAGGGGGTTCTAACTATGGCTACACCTTC. Translation gives CASRRGTGGSNYGYTF.

The V and J genes are TRBV6-1 and TRBJ1-6; TRBD1 aligns across 9 bases. Per the germline V gene, CDR1 is MNHNS and CDR2 is SASEGT. The junction had 9 bases not matched to a gene; V was cut back by 4 bases and J by 8 bases. The CDR3 extends over 16 amino acids. CDR3 in amino acids: CASSVGTGIWDSPLHF. The CDR3 nucleotides are TGTGCCAGCAGTGTAGGGACAGGGATTTGGGATTCACCCCTCCACTTT.

This rearrangement joins TRBV5-1 to TRBJ2-7; a possible D gene is TRBD2 (6 bases). This CDR3 is built from 14 residues. Germline V gene sequence: CDR1 SGHRS, CDR2 YFSETQ. V shed 2 bases and J shed 1 base, with 10 bases lying between them. CDR3 coding DNA: TGCGCCAGCAGCTTACAACGGGGGTCCTACGAGCAGTACTTC. Its translation is CASSLQRGSYEQYF.

V gene TRBV11-2 combines with J gene TRBJ1-5; D uncertain. V lost 6 bases to trimming and J lost 7 bases, with 10 bases between them. The germline V gene has CDR1 SGHAT and CDR2 FQNNGV. The CDR3 length is 12 residues. The CDR3 region has the DNA TGTGCCAGCAGTCGAGAGGGACAGCCCCAGCATTTT. This gives the protein CASSREGQPQHF.

CDR3 residues: CAISQDRDGYTF. The DNA of the CDR3 is TGTGCCATCAGCCAAGACAGGGATGGCTACACCTTC. This rearrangement joins TRBV10-3 to TRBJ1-2, with 7 bases fitting TRBD1. The CDR3 runs to 12 residues. CDR1 ENHRY and CDR2 SYGVKD come from the germline V gene. The V segment lost 6 bases and the J segment 6 bases; nucleotides outside the gene matches: 4.

This chain links TRBV7-2 with TRBJ2-5, with TRBD2 matching over 7 bases. Looked up from germline, CDR1 is SGHTA and CDR2 is FQGNSA. V was clipped by 7 bases and J by 3 bases; unmatched bases: 5. This CDR3 region has 13 residues. CDR3 sequence reads: CASTQGREETQYF. The CDR3 DNA sequence: TGTGCCAGCACCCAAGGGAGGGAAGAGACCCAGTACTTC. Using reference TRBV7-2 and TRBJ2-5 for the parts outside the CDR3, the full variable domain is GAGVSQSPSNKVTEKGKDVELRCDPISGHTALYWYRQSLGQGLEFLIYFQGNSAPDKSGLPSDRFSAERTGGSVSTLTIQRTQQEDSAVYLCASTQGREETQYFGPGTRLLVL.

The V call is TRBV5-1, the J call TRBJ1-1; unclear D gene. The V gene lost 0 bases and the J gene lost 3 bases, with 6 bases spanning the gap. The CDR3 consists of 13 residues. CDR1 is SGHRS and CDR2 is YFSETQ in the germline V gene. This chain's CDR3 is CASSLEPDTEAFF. Written as DNA, the CDR3 is TGCGCCAGCAGCTTGGAGCCCGACACTGAAGCTTTCTTT.

V is TRBV9 and J is TRBJ2-3; no clear D. The CDR3 length is 15 residues. Germline V gene lookup returns CDR1 SGDLS and CDR2 YYNGEE. The V end lost 0 bases, the J end lost 4 bases, and 12 bases lay between the germline ends. The CDR3 sequence: CASSVGLSRADTQYF. In DNA, the CDR3 is TGTGCCAGCAGCGTAGGCCTCTCCCGGGCAGATACGCAGTATTTT.

This chain links TRBV2 with TRBJ2-1; D unclear. Deletions cut 6 bases from V and 4 bases from J, with 7 bases between. The CDR3 sequence is 12 residues long. The germline V gene has CDR1 SNHLY and CDR2 FYNNEI. The CDR3: CASRFRYNEQFF. The CDR3 DNA reads as TGTGCCAGCAGATTTAGATACAATGAGCAGTTCTTC.

The J gene is TRBJ1-4, the V gene TRBV27; 8 bases are a match to TRBD1. The CDR3 covers 14 residues. The junction had 4 bases not matched to a gene; V was cut back by 2 bases and J by 8 bases. Per the germline V gene, CDR1 is MNHEY and CDR2 is SMNVEV (reference sequence). In nucleotides, the CDR3 is TGTGCCAGCAGTTTAACCAACAGGGGGGAAAAACTGTTTTTT. Its translation is CASSLTNRGEKLFF. The entire variable domain, with the rest obtained from reference TRBV27 and TRBJ1-4, is as follows: EAQVTQNPRYLITVTGKKLTVTCSQNMNHEYMSWYRQDPGLGLRQIYYSMNVEVTDKGDVPEGYKVSRKEKRNFPLILESPSPNQTSLYFCASSLTNRGEKLFFGSGTQLSVL.

The CDR3 here is CASSATRQGEQFF. The DNA of the CDR3 is TGTGCCAGCAGTGCCACAAGACAGGGCGAGCAGTTCTTC. The chain joins TRBV6-4 to TRBJ2-1; 7 nucleotides line up with TRBD1. The V segment lost 4 bases and the J segment 10 bases; nucleotides outside the gene matches: 7. The CDR3 totals 13 residues. In germline, CDR1 is MRHNA, CDR2 SNTAGT.

The chain employs TRBV5-3 and TRBJ1-2; tentative D call: TRBD1 (5 bases). TRBV5-3 is filed as an ORF, its function uncertain. This CDR3 is built from 13 residues. With 0 bases removed from V and 7 bases from J, the gap between germline ends came to 10 bases. Written as DNA, the CDR3 is TGTGCCAGAAGCTTGGTCAGGGCTGGTGGCTACACCTTC. Translated, it gives CARSLVRAGGYTF.

The rearrangement joins TRBV2 to TRBJ2-7; no reliable D call. The CDR3 totals 13 residues. CDR1 and CDR2 from the germline V gene are SNHLY and FYNNEI. The ends were cut back, 2 bases at V and 6 bases at J, with 11 bases in the middle. CDR3 protein: CASSEYQVAEQYF. The DNA for the CDR3 is TGTGCCAGCAGTGAATATCAGGTGGCCGAGCAGTACTTC.

This clone was seen just once. The rearrangement joins TRBV12-3 or TRBV12-4 to TRBJ1-2; 7 bases map to TRBD1. This CDR3 region has 13 residues. Trimming cost V 5 bases and J 7 bases; bases outside gene matches: 7. Here the CDR3 DNA reads TGTGCCAGCAGTCCCGGACAGGAGGGTGGCTACACCTTC. Translating it yields CASSPGQEGGYTF.

The chain recombines TRBV7-9 with TRBJ2-7; maybe TRBD1 (5 bases). CDR3 size: 15 residues. Looked up from germline, CDR1 is SEHNR and CDR2 is FQNEAQ (reference sequence). V dropped 3 bases and J dropped 3 bases, with 15 bases sitting between them. In DNA form, the CDR3 reads TGTGCCAGCAGCTTGAGAGCCGGCCAGGGCTACGAGCAGTACTTC. Its translation: CASSLRAGQGYEQYF. The full variable domain, with the rest looked up from reference TRBV7-9 and TRBJ2-7, is DTGVSQNPRHKITKRGQNVTFRCDPISEHNRLYWYRQTLGQGPEFLTYFQNEAQLEKSRLLSDRFSAERPKGSFSTLEIQRTEQGDSAMYLCASSLRAGQGYEQYFGPGTRLTVT.

The rearrangement links TRBV5-8 to TRBJ1-1; D not resolved. V was shortened by 4 bases and J by 5 bases, with 12 bases between the two germline ends. The V gene's germline CDR1 is SGHTS and CDR2 YDEGEE. This CDR3 is built from 13 residues. For the CDR3, the DNA is TGTGCCAGCAGCCCTGGAGGAAGGACTGAAGCTTTCTTT. Protein product: CASSPGGRTEAFF.

This chain links TRBV6-6 with TRBJ1-2; TRBD1 might be the D (6 bases). V was shortened by 10 bases and J by 0 bases, with 21 bases between the two germline ends. The length of the CDR3 is 16 residues. Germline V gene data show CDR1 as MNHNY and CDR2 as SVGAGI (reference sequence). CDR3: CATVRGGTEANYGYTF. Here the CDR3 DNA reads TGTGCCACCGTAAGGGGGGGAACTGAGGCTAACTATGGCTACACCTTC.

The sample holds one count of this clone. The V and J genes are TRBV6-5 and TRBJ2-3; 9 nucleotides align to TRBD2. Per the germline V gene, CDR1 is MNHEY and CDR2 is SVGAGI. The J segment lost 4 bases and the V segment lost 4 bases, leaving 9 bases of the junction unmatched. The CDR3 totals 16 residues. The CDR3: CASSFAVRGRADTQYF. In DNA, the CDR3 is TGTGCCAGCAGTTTCGCCGTTCGCGGGAGGGCAGATACGCAGTATTTT.

The chain uses TRBV6-5 and TRBJ1-1; 8 nucleotides line up with TRBD1. Germline V gene sequence: CDR1 MNHEY, CDR2 SVGAGI. With 5 bases clipped from V and 1 base from J, the junction kept 6 bases outside the gene matches. CDR3 length: 15 residues. For the CDR3, the DNA is TGTGCCAGCAGTAGACAGGGGACTCGGAACACTGAAGCTTTCTTT. It specifies CASSRQGTRNTEAFF.

This sequence joins TRBV19 and TRBJ1-2; D gene ambiguous. Germline values: CDR1 LNHDA, CDR2 SQIVND (reference sequence). V was clipped by 7 bases and J by 7 bases, with 19 bases between them. This CDR3 spans 14 amino acids. CDR3 bases: TGTGCCAGTATACCCACGGAGGCGAGGCGTGGCTACACCTTC. Translation gives CASIPTEARRGYTF.

The V gene is TRBV29-1, the J gene TRBJ2-1; 9 positions match TRBD2. The CDR3 length is 15 residues. V gave up 4 bases and J gave up 6 bases; unmatched junction bases: 10. The germline V gene encodes CDR1 SQVTM and CDR2 ANQGSEA. In DNA form, the CDR3 reads TGCAGCGTTGTTCGGGGGGGACTAGCCGGCAATGAGCAGTTCTTC. As protein: CSVVRGGLAGNEQFF.

CDR3 loop: CATSVGQSETQYF. The DNA for the CDR3 is TGTGCCACCAGTGTTGGACAGTCCGAGACCCAGTACTTC. The chain couples TRBV24-1 to TRBJ2-5, with D perhaps matching TRBD1 (6 bases). CDR3 size: 13 residues. Per germline, CDR1 KGHDR and CDR2 SFDVKD. The germline V and J ends were trimmed by 5 bases and 5 bases, with 11 bases remaining between them.

The chain is built from TRBV7-2 and TRBJ2-7, with D possibly matching TRBD1 (5 bases). Germline V gene sequence: CDR1 SGHTA, CDR2 FQGNSA. Between the trimmed V and J ends, which lost 1 base and 3 bases, there was a span of 7 bases. The CDR3 extends over 13 amino acids. DNA for the CDR3: TGTGCCAGCAGCTTAGGACAGTTCTACGAGCAGTACTTC. Translated: CASSLGQFYEQYF.

V usage is TRBV29-1 and J usage is TRBJ2-3; TRBD2 matches at 11 bases. Germline CDR1 is SQVTM and CDR2 is ANQGSEA. Trimming cost V 4 bases and J 3 bases; bases outside gene matches: 3. This CDR3 is built from 14 residues. The chain's CDR3 is CSVGLAGGTDTQYF. In nucleotides, the CDR3 is TGCAGCGTTGGATTAGCGGGAGGGACAGATACGCAGTATTTT.